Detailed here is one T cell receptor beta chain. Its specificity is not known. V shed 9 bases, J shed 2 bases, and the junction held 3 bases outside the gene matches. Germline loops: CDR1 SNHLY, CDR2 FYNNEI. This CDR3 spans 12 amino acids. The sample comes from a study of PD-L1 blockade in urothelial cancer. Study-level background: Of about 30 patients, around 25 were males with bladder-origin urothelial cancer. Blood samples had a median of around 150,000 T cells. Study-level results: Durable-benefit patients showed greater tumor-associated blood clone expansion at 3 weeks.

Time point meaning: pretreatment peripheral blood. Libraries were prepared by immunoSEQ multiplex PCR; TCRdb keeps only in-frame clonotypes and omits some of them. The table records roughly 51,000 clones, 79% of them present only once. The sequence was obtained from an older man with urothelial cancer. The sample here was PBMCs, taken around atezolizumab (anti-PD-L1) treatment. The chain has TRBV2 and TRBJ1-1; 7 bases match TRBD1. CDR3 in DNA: TGTGCCAGAGGGGGCCAAAACACTGAAGCTTTCTTT. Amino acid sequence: CARGGQNTEAFF.